Shown below are 28 T cell receptor beta chains from a single sample sequenced in a study of CD8+CD57+ T cells in acquired aplastic anemia. Previously, flow cytometry had revealed CD8+CD57+ cell expansion in the patients chosen for sequencing. Genomic DNA served as template for TCR beta VDJ and CDR3 profiling. TCRdb reprocessed the reads with MiXCR, giving one entry per CDR3 protein. The sample has around 430,000 distinct CDR3 sequences, about a third seen once; the top ten hold around 0.82%. Sequenced input: sorted CD4+, CD8+, or CD8+CD57+ T cells (not recorded which) from PBMCs. Receptor source: a human donor with aplastic anemia.

This clonotype was observed a few times. The chain couples TRBV9 to TRBJ2-1; tentatively, D is TRBD2 (7 bases). CDR3 length: 12 amino acids. CDR1 is SGDLS, CDR2 YYNGEE, per germline. Deletions cut 7 bases from V and 6 bases from J, with 11 bases between. The CDR3 here is CASGGAVNEQFF. In DNA form, the CDR3 reads TGTGCCAGCGGGGGGGCCGTCAATGAGCAGTTCTTC. Drawing the rest from reference TRBV9 and TRBJ2-1, the complete variable domain is DSGVTQTPKHLITATGQRVTLRCSPRSGDLSVYWYQQSLDQGLQFLIQYYNGEERAKGNILERFSAQQFPDLHSELNLSSLELGDSALYFCASGGAVNEQFFGPGTRLTVL.

V and J are TRBV20-1 and TRBJ2-5; TRBD2 agrees at 7 bases. The length of the CDR3 is 13 residues. The V gene end was trimmed by 8 bases and the J gene end by 5 bases; junction bases not matched to a gene: 11. From germline, CDR1 is DFQATT and CDR2 SNEGSKA (reference sequence). CDR3 region: CSRGGLRLETQYF. In DNA, the CDR3 is TGCAGTCGCGGGGGACTTCGGCTGGAGACCCAGTACTTC.

As to this clonotype: This likely comes from a read error, as the CDR3 has no conserved phenylalanine or tryptophan at its end. The chain carries TRBV7-6 and TRBJ2-7; D remains ambiguous. CDR1 and CDR2 from the germline V gene are SGHVS and FNYEAQ. CDR3 length equals 15 residues. V gave up 0 bases and J gave up 1 base, with 10 bases separating them. CDR3 nucleotides: TGTGCCAGCAGCTTAGCCCAAACTCGATCCTACGAGCAGTACTTG. Translated: CASSLAQTRSYEQYL.

This clonotype was seen only a few times. This sequence may be a read error, since a much larger clone differs from it by one base. The V and J genes are TRBV19 and TRBJ2-7, with D maybe TRBD1 (6 bases). The CDR3 length is 15 residues. Trimming left V 9 bases short and J 4 bases short, with 22 bases between. Germline-derived CDR1 and CDR2 are LNHDA and SQIVND (reference sequence). CDR3 protein: CASSEQAGTSYEQYF. In DNA form, the CDR3 reads TGTGCCAGCTCCGAGCAGGCCGGGACAAGTTACGAGCAGTACTTC. The variable domain in full, completed from reference TRBV19 and TRBJ2-7, reads DGGITQSPKYLFRKEGQNVTLSCEQNLNHDAMYWYRQDPGQGLRLIYYSQIVNDFQKGDIAEGYSVSREKKESFPLTVTSAQKNPTAFYLCASSEQAGTSYEQYFGPGTRLTVT.

The gene calls are TRBV7-9 and TRBJ2-7, with 11 bases aligning to TRBD2. This CDR3 is 15 amino acids long. Germline V gene lookup returns CDR1 SEHNR and CDR2 FQNEAQ (reference sequence). V trimming: 6 bases; J trimming: 1 base; junction bases outside the gene matches: 5. The CDR3 DNA follows: TGTGCCAGCAGTGCCCTAGCGGGAGGATCCTACGAGCAGTACTTC. It encodes CASSALAGGSYEQYF.

A remark on this clonotype: One junction end does not reproduce the germline sequence, and a read error may be involved. This chain uses TRBV7-7 with TRBJ1-6; 8 nucleotides line up with TRBD1. The CDR3 has 15 residues. The germline gives CDR1 SSHAT, CDR2 FNYEAQ (reference sequence). In DNA form, the CDR3 reads TGTGCTAGCAGGGTCCGGGGGACAGGATACTCACCCCTCCACTTT. It codes for CASRVRGTGYSPLHF. Full variable domain (missing parts from reference TRBV7-7 and TRBJ1-6): GAGVSQSPRYKVTKRGQDVTLRCDPISSHATLYWYQQALGQGPEFLTYFNYEAQPDKSGLPSDRFSAERPEGSISTLTIQRTEQRDSAMYRCASRVRGTGYSPLHFGNGTRLTVT.

This sequence joins TRBV6-2 or TRBV6-3 and TRBJ1-4; 7 bases fit TRBD1. Germline CDR1 is MNHEY and CDR2 is SVGEGT. CDR3 length equals 12 residues. The J segment lost 8 bases and the V segment lost 5 bases, leaving 2 bases of the junction unmatched. The CDR3 loop reads CASSRDSEKLFF. CDR3 bases: TGTGCCAGCAGTAGGGACAGCGAAAAACTGTTTTTT.

This clonotype was seen a few times. The chain is built from TRBV30 and TRBJ1-6; D perhaps matches TRBD1 (6 bases). Germline V gene lookup returns CDR1 GTSNPN and CDR2 SVGIG (reference sequence). The length of the CDR3 is 14 residues. Trimming took off 4 bases at V and 5 bases at J, with 12 bases between the two ends. CDR3 sequence (DNA): TGTGCCTGGACCGTCAGGGGTAATAATTCACCCCTCCACTTT. It translates to CAWTVRGNNSPLHF.

The chain carries TRBV4-3 and TRBJ2-7, with TRBD1 matching 10 bases. Germline CDR1 reads LGHNA; CDR2 reads YSLEER. The CDR3 consists of 17 residues. The junction had 8 bases not matched to a gene; V was cut back by 0 bases and J by 3 bases. CDR3 amino acids: CASSQDLRTGGYYEQYF. CDR3 nucleotide sequence: TGCGCCAGCAGCCAAGATCTTAGGACAGGGGGATACTACGAGCAGTACTTC.

The gene calls are TRBV7-2 and TRBJ1-1, with 8 bases aligning to TRBD1. The germline V gene encodes CDR1 SGHTA and CDR2 FQGNSA. The CDR3 covers 15 residues. V gave up 5 bases and J gave up 1 base; unmatched junction bases: 6. CDR3 nucleotide sequence: TGTGCCAGCAGCCTTAACAGGGGGGGGAACACTGAAGCTTTCTTT. Its translation is CASSLNRGGNTEAFF. Full variable domain (missing parts from reference TRBV7-2 and TRBJ1-1): GAGVSQSPSNKVTEKGKDVELRCDPISGHTALYWYRQSLGQGLEFLIYFQGNSAPDKSGLPSDRFSAERTGGSVSTLTIQRTQQEDSAVYLCASSLNRGGNTEAFFGQGTRLTVV.

There are a few counts of this clonotype. This chain joins TRBV9 and TRBJ1-4; a weak D match, TRBD1 (6 bases). This CDR3 spans 15 amino acids. V was pared by 0 bases and J by 5 bases, with 11 bases between. Germline V gene data show CDR1 as SGDLS and CDR2 as YYNGEE. DNA of the CDR3: TGTGCCAGCAGCGTAGAACAGGGACAAAATGAAAAACTGTTTTTT. This translates into CASSVEQGQNEKLFF.

This clonotype was picked up many times. The chain uses TRBV15 and TRBJ2-1, with D unresolved. V was clipped by 0 bases and J by 6 bases, with 9 bases between them. CDR1 is LNHNV, CDR2 YYDKDF, per germline (reference sequence). The CDR3 is 14 amino acids. The CDR3 DNA reads TGTGCCACCAGCAGAGATAGGAAGATCAATGAGCAGTTCTTC. It specifies CATSRDRKINEQFF. The full variable domain, completed using reference TRBV15 and TRBJ2-1, is DAMVIQNPRYQVTQFGKPVTLSCSQTLNHNVMYWYQQKSSQAPKLLFHYYDKDFNNEADTPDNFQSRRPNTSFCFLDIRSPGLGDTAMYLCATSRDRKINEQFFGPGTRLTVL.

This clonotype was observed a few times. The chain carries TRBV6-2 or TRBV6-3 and TRBJ1-3, with D possibly being TRBD1 (6 bases). This CDR3 spans 13 amino acids. Trimming removed 6 bases at V and 4 bases at J, with 10 bases between. CDR1 is MNHEY and CDR2 is SVGEGT in the germline V gene. The CDR3 region is CASSPDSGNTIYF. The CDR3 nucleotides are TGTGCCAGCAGCCCGGACAGCGGAAACACCATATATTTT.

This chain connects TRBV20-1 to TRBJ1-1; possibly TRBD1 for D (5 bases). CDR1 is DFQATT and CDR2 is SNEGSKA in the germline V gene (reference sequence). The ends were cut back, 6 bases at V and 0 bases at J, with 23 bases in the middle. The CDR3 is made up of 17 amino acids. CDR3 region: CSAQDTFRYALNTEAFF. The CDR3 DNA reads as TGCAGTGCCCAGGACACTTTCCGGTACGCTTTGAACACTGAAGCTTTCTTT.

The chain uses TRBV6-2 or TRBV6-3 and TRBJ1-2, with 12 bases identical to TRBD1. Trimming took 4 bases from V and 8 from J; bases not matched to a gene: 8. Germline values: CDR1 MNHEY, CDR2 SVGEGT. The CDR3 totals 15 residues. The CDR3: CASSFPGQGAFGYTF. DNA of the CDR3: TGTGCCAGCAGTTTTCCGGGACAGGGGGCTTTCGGCTACACCTTC.

This clonotype was counted at least ten times. This chain joins TRBV2 and TRBJ2-3, with TRBD2 matching 10 bases. Unmatched junction bases numbered 3, after V lost 6 bases and J lost 0 bases. The germline gives CDR1 SNHLY, CDR2 FYNNEI. The CDR3 loop spans 15 amino acids. CDR3 nucleotide sequence: TGTGCCAGCAGCCAGACTAGCGGGAGCACAGATACGCAGTATTTT. Translating gives CASSQTSGSTDTQYF.

There are many counts of this clonotype. This chain joins TRBV5-4 and TRBJ2-5; D not resolved. The CDR3 is 13 residues long. Germline V gene data show CDR1 as SGHNT and CDR2 as YYREEE (reference sequence). Trimming stripped 2 bases from V and 0 bases from J, with 5 bases between. Here the CDR3 DNA reads TGTGCCAGCAGCTTAGACAACCAAGAGACCCAGTACTTC. Amino acids: CASSLDNQETQYF.

This clonotype was counted ten times or more. The rearrangement uses TRBV15 and TRBJ2-1; 9 positions agree with TRBD2. The CDR3 contains 15 residues. CDR1 is LNHNV and CDR2 is YYDKDF in the germline V gene (reference sequence). J was trimmed by 4 bases and V by 7 bases; bases with no gene match: 8. CDR3 amino acids: CATTSGGLKYNEQFF. The DNA of the CDR3 is TGTGCCACCACAAGCGGGGGGTTAAAATACAATGAGCAGTTCTTC.

The sample holds many counts of this clonotype. J is TRBJ1-6 and V is TRBV7-2, with 8 bases fitting TRBD1. The length of the CDR3 is 12 residues. Per the germline V gene, CDR1 is SGHTA and CDR2 is FQGNSA. The CDR3 region is CAAGTGYSPLHF. For the CDR3, the DNA is TGTGCAGCCGGGACAGGTTATTCACCCCTCCACTTT.

The V gene is TRBV29-1, the J gene TRBJ1-4, with D possibly TRBD1 on 6 matching bases. Germline V CDR1 and CDR2: SQVTM, ANQGSEA. The CDR3 is 14 amino acids. The ends were cut back, 7 bases at V and 7 bases at J, with 19 bases in the middle. CDR3 DNA sequence: TGCAGCGCAAGGGAACGGGGGCGCGGTGAAAAACTGTTTTTT. Residues: CSARERGRGEKLFF. Full variable domain (outside the CDR3, taken from reference TRBV29-1 and TRBJ1-4): SAVISQKPSRDICQRGTSLTIQCQVDSQVTMMFWYRQQPGQSLTLIATANQGSEATYESGFVIDKFPISRPNLTFSTLTVSNMSPEDSSIYLCSARERGRGEKLFFGSGTQLSVL.

This clonotype was recorded at least ten times. CDR3 residues: CASSQDQGTAQPYEQYF. CDR3 nucleotides: TGCGCCAGCAGCCAAGATCAAGGCACAGCCCAACCCTACGAGCAGTACTTC. This chain joins TRBV4-1 and TRBJ2-7; D gene ambiguous. The V and J ends lost 0 bases and 2 bases respectively, with 17 bases between them. The CDR3 has 17 residues. CDR1 and CDR2 from the germline V gene are MGHRA and YSYEKL.

The sample holds a few counts of this clonotype. J is TRBJ2-6 and V is TRBV27; no reliable D call. CDR1 and CDR2 (germline): MNHEY, SMNVEV (reference sequence). The CDR3 extends over 16 amino acids. Trimming pared 2 bases from V and 4 bases from J, leaving 12 bases between. The DNA of the CDR3 is TGTGCCAGCAGTTTAAACGGCCTTTCAGGGGCCAACGTCCTGACTTTC. Encoded protein: CASSLNGLSGANVLTF.

In regard to this clonotype: Mismatch with germline at one junction end may stem from a read error. This chain's CDR3 is CAGSSTDRNNQPQHF. The CDR3 DNA follows: TGTGCCGGCAGCTCCACGGACAGGAACAATCAGCCCCAGCATTTT. The rearrangement uses TRBV5-6 and TRBJ1-5, with 7 nucleotides matching TRBD1. Germline CDR1 SGHDT, CDR2 YYEEEE. The CDR3 is 15 residues long.

The chain is built from TRBV6-1 and TRBJ2-3; 10 bases match TRBD2. Germline values: CDR1 MNHNS, CDR2 SASEGT. The J segment lost 5 bases and the V segment lost 9 bases, leaving 8 bases of the junction unmatched. CDR3 length: 14 residues. Here the CDR3 DNA reads TGTGCCAGTCAAGCGGGAGGGTGGGTAGATACGCAGTATTTT. Its translation is CASQAGGWVDTQYF.

This clonotype was counted many times. V is TRBV20-1 and J is TRBJ2-7; D ambiguous. V lost 0 bases, J lost 1 base, and 7 bases lay in between. This CDR3 comprises 13 residues. Germline V CDR1 and CDR2: DFQATT, SNEGSKA (reference sequence). CDR3 protein: CSARDVGSYEQYF. The CDR3 DNA reads as TGCAGTGCTAGAGATGTCGGGTCCTACGAGCAGTACTTC.

The chain employs TRBV24-1 and TRBJ2-1; possible D gene TRBD2, 6 bases. From germline, CDR1 is KGHDR and CDR2 SFDVKD. This CDR3 spans 13 amino acids. Trimming removed 2 bases from V and 9 bases from J, with 10 bases in between. CDR3 region: CATSDSERAEQFF. CDR3 sequence (DNA): TGTGCCACCAGTGATTCAGAGCGGGCTGAGCAGTTCTTC.

CDR3 region: CASSLGQGSNTIYF. CDR3 nucleotide sequence: TGTGCCAGCAGTTTGGGACAGGGGTCGAACACCATATATTTT. The V and J genes are TRBV12-3 or TRBV12-4 and TRBJ1-3; the match to TRBD1 covers 10 bases. V gave up 3 bases and J gave up 7 bases; unmatched junction bases: 3. There are 14 residues in the CDR3.

This clonotype was counted ten times or more. At one end, the junction sequence differs from germline, possibly due to a read error. This chain links TRBV14 with TRBJ2-7; 11 nucleotides line up with TRBD2. The germline V gene has CDR1 SGHDN and CDR2 FVKESK. The length of the CDR3 is 15 residues. The CDR3 nucleotides read TGTGCCAGCAGCCAAGATCCTAGCGGGAGGACGAGCCGACACTTC. It codes for CASSQDPSGRTSRHF. Supplemented by reference TRBV14 and TRBJ2-7, the full variable domain reads EAGVTQFPSHSVIEKGQTVTLRCDPISGHDNLYWYRRVMGKEIKFLLHFVKESKQDESGMPNNRFLAERTGGTYSTLKVQPAELEDSGVYFCASSQDPSGRTSRHFGPGTRLTVT.